What follows are 11 T cell receptor beta chains derived from one specimen sequenced in a study of vaccination and CD4 T cells after COVID-19. The Oncomine TCR Beta short-read assay was applied to DNA of cultured CD4+ T cells. TCRdb reprocessed the PCR reads via MiXCR and lists one record per CDR3 protein. The repertoire has around 20,000 distinct CDR3 sequences, approximately 50% of them found once; the top ten carry around 4%. No antigen has been identified for these receptors. Treatment described: roughly 11-day PBMC culture with coronavirus spike peptide pools or control peptides (ViraFEST assay). The source was CD4+ T cells from blood, cultured in vitro, collected before SARS-CoV-2 vaccination. These receptors were collected from a human donor who had recovered from COVID-19.

J is TRBJ1-6 and V is TRBV11-3; D remains unclear. Per the germline V gene, CDR1 is SGHNT and CDR2 is YENEEA. V was pared by 2 bases and J by 9 bases, with 11 bases between. This CDR3 is built from 14 residues. The CDR3 is CASSLFSVGSPLHF. In DNA, the CDR3 is TGTGCCAGCAGCTTATTTTCGGTTGGTTCACCCCTCCACTTT.

The chain links TRBV11-2 to TRBJ2-3; D is ambiguous. CDR3 length: 12 amino acids. The V gene lost 5 bases and the J gene lost 6 bases, with 9 bases spanning the gap. Germline CDR1 SGHAT, CDR2 FQNNGV. The CDR3 region is CASSPERDTQYF. CDR3 in DNA: TGTGCCAGCAGCCCCGAAAGGGATACGCAGTATTTT.

The V call is TRBV27, the J call TRBJ1-3; D not certain. Trimming removed 2 bases from V and 2 bases from J, with 10 bases in between. The CDR3 spans 15 residues. The germline V gene has CDR1 MNHEY and CDR2 SMNVEV (reference sequence). The CDR3 sequence: CASSLKGDTGNTIYF. The CDR3 bases are TGTGCCAGCAGTTTAAAGGGCGACACTGGAAACACCATATATTTT.

The V call is TRBV5-6, the J call TRBJ2-5; a possible D gene is TRBD2 (6 bases). The CDR3 consists of 14 residues. CDR1 SGHDT and CDR2 YYEEEE come from the germline V gene. V dropped 0 bases and J dropped 4 bases, with 10 bases sitting between them. The CDR3 protein is CASSLEGGAETQYF. DNA of the CDR3: TGTGCCAGCAGCTTGGAGGGCGGGGCAGAGACCCAGTACTTC. Variable domain in full (rest from reference TRBV5-6 and TRBJ2-5): DAGVTQSPTHLIKTRGQQVTLRCSPKSGHDTVSWYQQALGQGPQFIFQYYEEEERQRGNFPDRFSGHQFPNYSSELNVNALLLGDSALYLCASSLEGGAETQYFGPGTRLLVL.

The V call is TRBV7-9, the J call TRBJ1-1, with a weak D call TRBD1 (6 bases). This CDR3 is built from 16 residues. V dropped 5 bases and J dropped 3 bases, with 19 bases sitting between them. In germline, CDR1 is SEHNR, CDR2 FQNEAQ (reference sequence). The DNA of the CDR3 is TGTGCCAGCAGCCCGGTAACGGGGGCAGGGGACACTGAAGCTTTCTTT. It translates to CASSPVTGAGDTEAFF.

The chain combines TRBV9 with TRBJ2-5; 13 bases map to TRBD2. Losses at the gene ends were 4 bases for V and 1 base for J; bases not matched to a gene: 4. The CDR3 is made up of 16 amino acids. Germline CDR1 and CDR2: SGDLS and YYNGEE. Here the CDR3 reads CASSPRLAGGQETQYF. The CDR3 DNA reads TGTGCCAGCAGCCCCCGACTAGCGGGAGGCCAAGAGACCCAGTACTTC.

The rearrangement joins TRBV19 to TRBJ2-7; D not certain. This CDR3 is 15 amino acids long. CDR1 is LNHDA, CDR2 SQIVND, per germline (reference sequence). Between the trimmed V and J ends, which lost 5 bases and 1 base, there was a span of 15 bases. As DNA, the CDR3 is TGTGCCAGTAGTCTCAAAAGCGCTTCTTCCTACGAGCAGTACTTC. Its protein is CASSLKSASSYEQYF.

The chain uses TRBV7-3 and TRBJ1-1; 8 nucleotides match TRBD1. The CDR3 covers 14 residues. The V gene's germline CDR1 is SGHTA and CDR2 FQGTGA. J gave up 2 bases and V 5 bases, and 4 bases lay outside the gene matches. The CDR3 DNA is TGTGCCAGCAGCATGGACAGGGTAAACACTGAAGCTTTCTTT. Its protein is CASSMDRVNTEAFF.

In nucleotides, the CDR3 is TGTGCCAGCAGCGAAGTAGAGGGACTTCTCGCCGCTGAAGCTTTCTTT. It codes for CASSEVEGLLAAEAFF. V usage is TRBV11-3 and J usage is TRBJ1-1; tentatively, D is TRBD1 (5 bases). CDR3 length: 16 residues. The germline CDR1 and CDR2 sequences are SGHNT and YENEEA. Trimming removed 5 bases at V and 6 bases at J, with 22 bases between.

In this sample, this clonotype turned up a few times. The rearrangement links TRBV27 to TRBJ1-1; TRBD1 matches at 8 bases. This CDR3 comprises 14 residues. J was trimmed by 4 bases and V by 2 bases; bases with no gene match: 3. The germline CDR1 and CDR2 sequences are MNHEY and SMNVEV (reference sequence). CDR3 in amino acids: CASSLRQGFTEAFF. The CDR3 DNA sequence: TGTGCCAGCAGTTTACGACAGGGGTTCACTGAAGCTTTCTTT.

In this sample, this clonotype turned up once. The rearrangement links TRBV6-1 to TRBJ1-2, with D uncertain. V was cut by 3 bases and J by 5 bases, with 10 bases left in between. The CDR3 contains 13 residues. Germline V lookup: CDR1 MNHNS, CDR2 SASEGT. CDR3 nucleotide sequence: TGTGCCAGCAGTGAGGACGGAATTTATGGCTACACCTTC. This encodes CASSEDGIYGYTF.